Below, 28 T cell receptor beta chains from the same sample are listed, as sequenced in a study of blood T cell repertoires in COVID-19 (dated by TCRdb to about 2020). Preparation of the library involved the immunoSEQ multiplex PCR assay. The table comes from immuneACCESS by way of TCRdb, which keeps in-frame sequences with V and J called. Part of the clones is missing from these tables; in studies checked, under half for an unresolved V gene and the rest for unknown reasons. The sample profile shows some 250,000 clones; around 79% of them were found once. The top ten hold about 3.5% of the sample. Sample: peripheral blood. The receptors were sampled from a woman older than 75 with acute or convalescent COVID-19.

Many counts were recorded for this clone. The gene calls are TRBV12-5 and TRBJ1-2; D is undetermined. Trimming removed 2 bases from V and 3 bases from J, with 7 bases in between. The CDR3 is 13 amino acids. The germline gives CDR1 LGHNT, CDR2 FRNRAP. CDR3 loop: CASGLQADYGYTF. The CDR3 nucleotides are TGTGCTAGTGGTTTGCAAGCCGACTATGGCTACACCTTC.

This clone was seen a few times. This chain uses TRBV9 with TRBJ2-1, with 10 bases lining up with TRBD2. V trimming: 0 bases; J trimming: 0 bases; junction bases outside the gene matches: 9. Germline-derived CDR1 and CDR2 are SGDLS and YYNGEE. The CDR3 extends over 19 amino acids. DNA for the CDR3: TGTGCCAGCAGCGTAGGGAGCGGGAGGGGTTCCCTCTCCTACAATGAGCAGTTCTTC. As protein: CASSVGSGRGSLSYNEQFF.

The chain recombines TRBV18 with TRBJ2-3; 10 positions match TRBD2. After removal of 8 bases from V and 4 bases from J, the junction contained 6 bases not matched to a gene. The CDR3 consists of 14 residues. Germline V gives CDR1 KGHSH, CDR2 LQKENI. Here the CDR3 DNA reads TGTGCCAGCCAGTCTAGCGGGGGCCCAGATACGCAGTATTTT. Translation gives CASQSSGGPDTQYF.

This clone was counted between two and nine times. The chain combines TRBV2 with TRBJ1-5; TRBD1 aligns across 10 bases. After removal of 8 bases from V and 1 base from J, the junction contained 2 bases not matched to a gene. The CDR3 loop spans 14 amino acids. The germline CDR1 and CDR2 sequences are SNHLY and FYNNEI. The CDR3 protein is CASQGQGSNQPQHF. The CDR3 DNA reads TGTGCCAGCCAGGGACAGGGGAGCAATCAGCCCCAGCATTTT.

The chain links TRBV27 to TRBJ1-2; no firm D call. V shed 8 bases and J shed 5 bases, with 18 bases lying between them. Germline CDR1 reads MNHEY; CDR2 reads SMNVEV (reference sequence). The CDR3 extends over 14 amino acids. The DNA for the CDR3 is TGTGCCAGCGGGGAGACACGGGGAGCTTATGGCTACACCTTC. This codes for CASGETRGAYGYTF.

For this clone: In the same sample, other DNA sequences code for this CDR3. V gene TRBV27 combines with J gene TRBJ2-3; TRBD2 agrees at 8 bases. Germline CDR1 is MNHEY and CDR2 is SMNVEV (reference sequence). V lost 3 bases, J lost 1 base, and 3 bases stayed unmatched. This CDR3 contains 15 residues. The CDR3 region has the DNA TGTGCCAGCAGTTTCCGAGCGGGAGGCACAGATACGCAGTATTTT. Translating it yields CASSFRAGGTDTQYF.

The chain combines TRBV19 with TRBJ2-1, with D possibly being TRBD2 (6 bases). CDR1 is LNHDA, CDR2 SQIVND, per germline (reference sequence). The CDR3 sequence is 17 residues long. V lost 3 bases, J lost 5 bases, and 20 bases lay in between. The CDR3, as DNA: TGTGCCAGTAGTATGTACGTCGGGGGTAGGGGTCACAATGAGCAGTTCTTC. This encodes CASSMYVGGRGHNEQFF.

This clone has at least ten counts. Other DNA sequences in the same sample also yield this CDR3. The rearrangement joins TRBV5-1 to TRBJ2-7; 7 nucleotides agree with TRBD1. The CDR3 runs to 14 residues. After removal of 2 bases from V and 2 bases from J, the junction contained 4 bases not matched to a gene. Germline lookup yields CDR1 SGHRS and CDR2 YFSETQ. Written as DNA, the CDR3 is TGCGCCAGCAGCTTAAACAGGGGCGCCTACGAGCAGTACTTC. Protein: CASSLNRGAYEQYF.

The chain employs TRBV28 and TRBJ2-7; 7 nucleotides match TRBD1. The CDR3 totals 12 residues. Germline assignment: CDR1 MDHEN and CDR2 SYDVKM. The V and J ends lost 8 bases and 1 base, in that order; junction bases with no gene match: 2. CDR3 protein: CASGTVSYEQYF. The CDR3 region has the DNA TGTGCCAGCGGGACAGTATCCTACGAGCAGTACTTC.

The chain employs TRBV5-1 and TRBJ2-1; 8 bases fit TRBD1. There are 16 residues in the CDR3. Per germline, CDR1 SGHRS and CDR2 YFSETQ. Trimming removed 4 bases from V and 3 bases from J; junction bases left unmatched: 9. CDR3 sequence: CASSLDRVGSYNEQFF. In DNA form, the CDR3 reads TGCGCCAGCAGCCTGGACAGGGTCGGAAGCTACAATGAGCAGTTCTTC.

V usage is TRBV3-1 (or the pseudogene TRBV3-2) and J usage is TRBJ1-2, with TRBD1 matching over 7 bases. Germline CDR1 is LGHDT and CDR2 is YNNKEL (reference sequence). J lost 4 bases, V lost 4 bases, and 9 bases had no gene match. The CDR3 runs 15 residues. The CDR3 coding sequence is TGTGCCAGCAGCCGAACAGGGGCGTCGACCTATGGCTACACCTTC. It is translated as CASSRTGASTYGYTF.

This clone was seen once. The J gene is TRBJ1-1, the V gene TRBV27, with TRBD1 matching 7 bases. Per germline, CDR1 MNHEY and CDR2 SMNVEV (reference sequence). This CDR3 has 14 residues. V lost 5 bases to trimming and J lost 6 bases; unmatched junction nucleotides: 9. CDR3 amino acids: CASSPRQGFAEAFF. The CDR3 DNA reads as TGTGCCAGCAGTCCCCGACAGGGATTCGCTGAAGCTTTCTTT.

This chain connects TRBV7-2 to TRBJ1-5, with a possible D match to TRBD1 (6 bases). The CDR3 sequence is 15 residues long. V was pared by 5 bases and J by 2 bases, with 13 bases between. CDR1 SGHTA and CDR2 FQGNSA come from the germline V gene. CDR3 nucleotides: TGTGCCAGCAGCCTAACAGGGTCTGGCAATCAGCCCCAGCATTTT. Translation: CASSLTGSGNQPQHF.

The V gene is TRBV10-3, the J gene TRBJ2-2; perhaps TRBD2 as D (6 bases). Trimming stripped 10 bases from V and 1 base from J, with 19 bases between. Germline lookup yields CDR1 ENHRY and CDR2 SYGVKD. CDR3 size: 16 residues. The CDR3 sequence: CATGTREDGNTGELFF. In nucleotides, the CDR3 is TGTGCCACCGGGACTCGCGAGGACGGGAACACCGGGGAGCTGTTTTTT.

The genes are TRBV6-4 and TRBJ2-1; 11 bases are shared with TRBD1. Germline-derived CDR1 and CDR2 are MRHNA and SNTAGT. V was pared by 5 bases and J by 8 bases, with 8 bases of the junction left unmatched. The CDR3 has 15 amino acids. The CDR3: CASSPGQGAYDEQFF. CDR3 sequence (DNA): TGTGCCAGCAGTCCAGGACAGGGGGCTTATGATGAGCAGTTCTTC.

The chain recombines TRBV10-2 with TRBJ2-3, with TRBD2 matching over 12 bases. The germline V gene encodes CDR1 WSHSY and CDR2 SAAADI. The CDR3 has 18 amino acids. Trimming took 6 bases from V and 3 from J; bases not matched to a gene: 13. CDR3 residues: CASRASLAGGLGTDTQYF. The CDR3 bases are TGCGCCAGCAGGGCTTCGCTAGCGGGAGGGCTTGGTACAGATACGCAGTATTTT.

With regard to this clone: Other DNA variants within this sample encode the same CDR3. The V gene is TRBV5-5, the J gene TRBJ1-1, with D possibly matching TRBD1 (6 bases). The germline V gene encodes CDR1 SGHKS and CDR2 YYEKEE (reference sequence). The CDR3 is 13 residues long. V lost 2 bases and J lost 3, with 8 bases in between. CDR3: CASSFEGDTEAFF. The CDR3 nucleotides read TGTGCCAGCAGCTTCGAGGGGGACACTGAAGCTTTCTTT.

The J gene is TRBJ2-2, the V gene TRBV10-3; D is unclear. Trimming removed 7 bases at V and 4 bases at J, with 10 bases between. The CDR3 spans 13 residues. Germline CDR1 and CDR2: ENHRY and SYGVKD. Here the CDR3 DNA reads TGTGCCATCAAAAGGCAGGCCACCGGGGAGCTGTTTTTT. Translated, it gives CAIKRQATGELFF.

This chain joins TRBV5-1 and TRBJ2-1, with a weak D call TRBD2 (5 bases). The CDR3 covers 12 residues. Trimming took off 2 bases at V and 6 bases at J, with 6 bases between the two ends. Per germline, CDR1 SGHRS and CDR2 YFSETQ. CDR3 bases: TGCGCCAGCAGCTTTACTAGCAATGAGCAGTTCTTC. It translates to CASSFTSNEQFF.

The genes are TRBV6-5 and TRBJ2-5; TRBD2 agrees at 11 bases. Germline trimming cut 2 bases from V and 7 bases from J; bases unmatched to any gene: 6. CDR3 length equals 15 residues. CDR1 is MNHEY and CDR2 is SVGAGI in the germline V gene. The chain's CDR3 is CASSYGSGRVVTQYF. CDR3 nucleotide sequence: TGTGCCAGCAGTTACGGTAGCGGGAGGGTGGTGACCCAGTACTTC.

This chain uses TRBV5-4 with TRBJ2-3; D not certain. Germline CDR1 SGHNT, CDR2 YYREEE (reference sequence). This CDR3 is 13 amino acids long. Trimming stripped 4 bases from V and 6 bases from J, with 12 bases between. This chain's CDR3 is CASSLGPADTQYF. DNA of the CDR3: TGTGCCAGCAGCCTCGGCCCAGCGGATACGCAGTATTTT.

J is TRBJ2-1 and V is TRBV11-3; 15 bases match TRBD2. Germline loops: CDR1 SGHNT, CDR2 YENEEA. The CDR3 sequence is 17 residues long. V lost 5 bases, J lost 4 bases, and 6 bases stayed unmatched. CDR3 sequence reads: CASSPGLAGGSYNEQFF. In nucleotides, the CDR3 is TGTGCCAGCAGCCCTGGACTAGCGGGAGGGTCGTACAATGAGCAGTTCTTC.

This clone was seen a handful of times. Written as DNA, the CDR3 is TGTGCCACGGGGGCACGAGGGACTAGTCTAGCTGGGGAGCTGTTTTTT. As protein: CATGARGTSLAGELFF. The chain employs TRBV10-3 and TRBJ2-2; TRBD2 matches 8 bases. Germline V CDR1 and CDR2: ENHRY, SYGVKD. The CDR3 is 16 amino acids. The junction had 18 bases not matched to a gene; V was cut back by 10 bases and J by 8 bases.

The V and J genes are TRBV27 and TRBJ1-1; tentatively, D is TRBD1 (5 bases). Germline CDR1 MNHEY, CDR2 SMNVEV (reference sequence). V shed 6 bases and J shed 5 bases, with 13 bases lying between them. The CDR3 contains 13 residues. CDR3 in amino acids: CASSPRRGTEAFF. DNA of the CDR3: TGTGCCAGCAGCCCGAGGAGGGGTACTGAAGCTTTCTTT.

CDR3 nucleotides: TGTGCCAGCAGAACCGGGACAGGGGTTTACAATGAGCAGTTCTTC. Residues: CASRTGTGVYNEQFF. The J gene is TRBJ2-1, the V gene TRBV27; TRBD1 matches at 10 bases. Germline CDR1 and CDR2: MNHEY and SMNVEV (reference sequence). The V and J ends lost 6 bases and 4 bases, in that order; junction bases with no gene match: 6. The CDR3 has 15 amino acids.

V is TRBV11-2 and J is TRBJ2-2; 13 bases line up with TRBD2. CDR1 and CDR2 (germline): SGHAT, FQNNGV. CDR3 length: 17 amino acids. Losses at the gene ends were 0 bases for V and 6 bases for J; bases not matched to a gene: 4. Here the CDR3 reads CASSLETSGRRSGELFF. CDR3 in DNA: TGTGCCAGCAGCTTAGAGACTAGCGGGAGGAGGTCCGGGGAGCTGTTTTTT.

This clone was counted a few times. J is TRBJ1-5 and V is TRBV4-1; TRBD1 aligns across 10 bases. The CDR3 runs 16 residues. Germline loops: CDR1 MGHRA, CDR2 YSYEKL. Trimming took 3 bases from V and 2 from J; bases not matched to a gene: 4. DNA for the CDR3: TGCGCCAGCAGCCACCCCGACAGGGGGCGCAATCAGCCCCAGCATTTT. Amino acid sequence: CASSHPDRGRNQPQHF.

In this sample, this clone turned up a few times. The chain carries TRBV4-1 and TRBJ2-7, with D perhaps matching TRBD2 (5 bases). With 1 base removed from V and 7 bases from J, the gap between germline ends came to 11 bases. The length of the CDR3 is 13 residues. CDR1 is MGHRA, CDR2 YSYEKL, per germline. The CDR3 DNA follows: TGCGCCAGCAGCCAAGCCCGAGGGTGGGAGCAGTACTTC. Its translation: CASSQARGWEQYF.